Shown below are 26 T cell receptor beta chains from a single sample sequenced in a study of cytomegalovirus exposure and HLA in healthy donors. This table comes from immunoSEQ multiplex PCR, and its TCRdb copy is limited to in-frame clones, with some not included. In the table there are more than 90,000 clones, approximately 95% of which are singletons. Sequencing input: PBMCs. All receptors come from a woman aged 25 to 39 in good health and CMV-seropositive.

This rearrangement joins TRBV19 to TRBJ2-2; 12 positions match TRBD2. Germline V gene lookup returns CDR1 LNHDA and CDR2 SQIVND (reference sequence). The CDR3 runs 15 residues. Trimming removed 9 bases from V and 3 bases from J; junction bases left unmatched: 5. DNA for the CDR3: TGTGCCAGCGGACTAGCGGGAATAGACACCGGGGAGCTGTTTTTT. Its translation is CASGLAGIDTGELFF.

The CDR3 protein is CASSLKTSGEQFF. The CDR3 DNA reads as TGTGCCAGCAGCTTAAAGACTAGTGGTGAGCAGTTCTTC. V is TRBV7-9 and J is TRBJ2-1, with D possibly being TRBD2 (6 bases). Per the germline V gene, CDR1 is SEHNR and CDR2 is FQNEAQ (reference sequence). Trimming shortened V by 2 bases and J by 9 bases, and 11 bases separated the two germline ends. The CDR3 is made up of 13 amino acids.

CDR3 protein: CASSPRQGNSYEQYF. The DNA for the CDR3 is TGCGCCAGCAGTCCACGACAGGGTAACTCCTACGAGCAGTACTTC. The chain is built from TRBV23-1 and TRBJ2-7, with 7 positions matching TRBD1. TRBV23-1 is sorted into the ORF group, with uncertain function. V gave up 4 bases and J gave up 0 bases; unmatched junction bases: 6. This CDR3 comprises 15 residues.

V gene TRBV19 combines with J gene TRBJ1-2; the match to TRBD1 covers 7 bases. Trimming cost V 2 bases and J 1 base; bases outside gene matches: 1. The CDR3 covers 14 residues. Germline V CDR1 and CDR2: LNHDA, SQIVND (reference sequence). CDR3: CASSITGVNYGYTF. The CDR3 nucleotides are TGTGCCAGTAGTATAACAGGGGTTAACTATGGCTACACCTTC.

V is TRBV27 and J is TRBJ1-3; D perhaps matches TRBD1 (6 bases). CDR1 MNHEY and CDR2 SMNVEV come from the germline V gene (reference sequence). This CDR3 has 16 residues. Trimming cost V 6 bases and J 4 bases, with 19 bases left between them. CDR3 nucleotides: TGTGCCAGCAGCCCACAGGGACGGTCTGGAGGAAACACCATATATTTT. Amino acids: CASSPQGRSGGNTIYF.

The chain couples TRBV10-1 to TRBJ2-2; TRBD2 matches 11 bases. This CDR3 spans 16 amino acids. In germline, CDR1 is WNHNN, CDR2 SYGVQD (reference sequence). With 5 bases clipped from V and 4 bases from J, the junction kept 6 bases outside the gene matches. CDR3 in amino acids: CASSQGTSGRTGELFF. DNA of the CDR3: TGCGCCAGCAGTCAGGGGACTAGCGGACGCACCGGGGAGCTGTTTTTT.

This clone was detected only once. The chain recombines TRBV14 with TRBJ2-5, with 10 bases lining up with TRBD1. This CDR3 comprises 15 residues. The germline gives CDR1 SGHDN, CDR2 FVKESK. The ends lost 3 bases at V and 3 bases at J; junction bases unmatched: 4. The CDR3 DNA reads TGTGCCAGCAGCCACACGACAGGGGGCAAAGAGACCCAGTACTTC. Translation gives CASSHTTGGKETQYF.

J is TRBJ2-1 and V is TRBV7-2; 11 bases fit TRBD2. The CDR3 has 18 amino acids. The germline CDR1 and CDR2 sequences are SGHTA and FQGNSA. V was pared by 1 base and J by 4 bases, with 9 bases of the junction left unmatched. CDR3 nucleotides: TGTGCCAGCAGCTTAGTAGGGACTAGCGGAAAGATTTACAATGAGCAGTTCTTC. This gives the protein CASSLVGTSGKIYNEQFF.

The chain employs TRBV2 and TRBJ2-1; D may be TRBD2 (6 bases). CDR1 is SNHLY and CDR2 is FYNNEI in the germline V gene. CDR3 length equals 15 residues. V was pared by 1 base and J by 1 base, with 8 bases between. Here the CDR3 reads CASSEVRGSYNEQFF. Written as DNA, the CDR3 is TGTGCCAGCAGTGAAGTGCGGGGTTCCTACAATGAGCAGTTCTTC.

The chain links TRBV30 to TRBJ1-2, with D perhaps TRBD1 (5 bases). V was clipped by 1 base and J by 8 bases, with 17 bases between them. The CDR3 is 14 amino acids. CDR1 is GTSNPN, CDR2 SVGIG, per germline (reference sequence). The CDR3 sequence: CAWSDSEGLTGYTF. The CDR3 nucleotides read TGTGCCTGGAGTGACTCGGAGGGGTTGACCGGCTACACCTTC.

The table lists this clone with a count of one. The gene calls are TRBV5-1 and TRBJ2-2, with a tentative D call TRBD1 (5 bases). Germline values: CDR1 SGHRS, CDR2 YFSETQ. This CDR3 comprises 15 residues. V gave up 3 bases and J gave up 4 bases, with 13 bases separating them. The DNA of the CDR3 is TGCGCCAGCAGCTCGGCAGGGCGCACCACCGGGGAGCTGTTTTTT. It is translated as CASSSAGRTTGELFF. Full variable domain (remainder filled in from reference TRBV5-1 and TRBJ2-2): KAGVTQTPRYLIKTRGQQVTLSCSPISGHRSVSWYQQTPGQGLQFLFEYFSETQRNKGNFPGRFSGRQFSNSRSEMNVSTLELGDSALYLCASSSAGRTTGELFFGEGSRLTVL.

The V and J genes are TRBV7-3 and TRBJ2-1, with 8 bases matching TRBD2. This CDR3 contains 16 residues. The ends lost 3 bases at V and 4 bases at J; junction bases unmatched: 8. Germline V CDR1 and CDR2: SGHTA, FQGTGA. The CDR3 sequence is CASSFRATSVYNEQFF. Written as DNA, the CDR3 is TGTGCCAGCAGCTTTAGGGCGACTAGCGTGTACAATGAGCAGTTCTTC.

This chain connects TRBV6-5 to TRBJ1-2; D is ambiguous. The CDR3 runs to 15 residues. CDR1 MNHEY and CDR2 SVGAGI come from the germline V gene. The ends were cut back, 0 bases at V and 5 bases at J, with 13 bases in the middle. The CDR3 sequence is CASSYSAAQRYGYTF. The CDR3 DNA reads TGTGCCAGCAGTTACTCCGCTGCACAGAGATATGGCTACACCTTC.

CDR3 sequence reads: CASSLPLGLAGAGKYEQYF. The CDR3 DNA reads TGTGCCAGCAGCTTACCCCTCGGACTAGCGGGAGCCGGAAAATACGAGCAGTACTTC. This sequence joins TRBV7-2 and TRBJ2-7; 13 nucleotides agree with TRBD2. After removal of 2 bases from V and 4 bases from J, the junction contained 14 bases not matched to a gene. The CDR3 covers 19 residues. Germline CDR1 reads SGHTA; CDR2 reads FQGNSA.

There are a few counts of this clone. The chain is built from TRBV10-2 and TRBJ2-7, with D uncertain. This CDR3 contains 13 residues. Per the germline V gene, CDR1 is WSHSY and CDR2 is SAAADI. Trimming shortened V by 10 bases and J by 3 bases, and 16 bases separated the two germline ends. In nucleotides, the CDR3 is TGCGCCACCCGAACAAGTCTGTACTACGAGCAGTACTTC. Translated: CATRTSLYYEQYF.

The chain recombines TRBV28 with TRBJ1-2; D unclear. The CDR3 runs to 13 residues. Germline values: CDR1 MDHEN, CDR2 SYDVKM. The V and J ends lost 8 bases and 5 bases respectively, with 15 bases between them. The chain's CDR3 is CASFSPPLYGYTF. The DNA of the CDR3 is TGTGCCAGCTTTTCCCCCCCCTTGTATGGCTACACCTTC.

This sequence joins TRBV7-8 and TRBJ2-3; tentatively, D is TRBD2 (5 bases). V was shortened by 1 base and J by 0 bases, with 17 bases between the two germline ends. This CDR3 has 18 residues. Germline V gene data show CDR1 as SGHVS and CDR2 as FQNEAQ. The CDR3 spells CASSLGVGAAPSTDTQYF. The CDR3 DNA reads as TGTGCCAGCAGCTTAGGGGTAGGAGCGGCTCCTAGCACAGATACGCAGTATTTT.

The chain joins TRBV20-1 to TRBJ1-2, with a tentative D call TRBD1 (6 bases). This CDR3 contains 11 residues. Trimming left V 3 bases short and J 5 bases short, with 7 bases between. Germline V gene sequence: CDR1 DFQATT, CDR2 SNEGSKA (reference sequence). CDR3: CSARQGYGYTF. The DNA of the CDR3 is TGCAGTGCTAGGCAGGGGTATGGCTACACCTTC.

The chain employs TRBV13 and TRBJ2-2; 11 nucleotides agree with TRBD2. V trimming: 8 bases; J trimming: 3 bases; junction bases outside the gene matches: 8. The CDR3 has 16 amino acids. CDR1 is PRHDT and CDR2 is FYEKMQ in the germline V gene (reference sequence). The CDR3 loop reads CASGQTSGDHTGELFF. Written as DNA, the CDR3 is TGTGCCAGCGGCCAGACTAGCGGGGATCACACCGGGGAGCTGTTTTTT.

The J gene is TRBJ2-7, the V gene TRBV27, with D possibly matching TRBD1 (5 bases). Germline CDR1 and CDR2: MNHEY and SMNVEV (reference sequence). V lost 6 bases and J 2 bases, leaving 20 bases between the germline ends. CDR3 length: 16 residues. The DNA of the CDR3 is TGTGCCAGCAGCATGACAGATTCTTGGAACCCCTACGAGCAGTACTTC. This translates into CASSMTDSWNPYEQYF.

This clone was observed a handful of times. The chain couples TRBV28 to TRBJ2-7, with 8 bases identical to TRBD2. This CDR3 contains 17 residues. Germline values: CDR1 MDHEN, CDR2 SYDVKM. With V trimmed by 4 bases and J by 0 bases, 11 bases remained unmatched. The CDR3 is CASSSSFSGVHSYEQYF. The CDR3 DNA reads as TGTGCCAGCAGTTCCTCCTTTAGCGGGGTTCACTCCTACGAGCAGTACTTC.

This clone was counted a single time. The CDR3 DNA is TGTGCCAGCAGCTTAGCTAAGAACAGAGACCAGTACTTC. It specifies CASSLAKNRDQYF. V usage is TRBV7-2 and J usage is TRBJ2-5; no definite D call. Germline loops: CDR1 SGHTA, CDR2 FQGNSA. Trimming removed 0 bases at V and 10 bases at J, with 12 bases between. The CDR3 sequence is 13 residues long.

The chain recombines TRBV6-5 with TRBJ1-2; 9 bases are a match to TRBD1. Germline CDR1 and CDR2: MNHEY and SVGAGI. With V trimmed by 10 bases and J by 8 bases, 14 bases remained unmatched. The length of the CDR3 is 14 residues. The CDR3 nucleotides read TGTGCCACAACGCGTGGGACAGGGTCGGAAGGCTACACCTTC. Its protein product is CATTRGTGSEGYTF.

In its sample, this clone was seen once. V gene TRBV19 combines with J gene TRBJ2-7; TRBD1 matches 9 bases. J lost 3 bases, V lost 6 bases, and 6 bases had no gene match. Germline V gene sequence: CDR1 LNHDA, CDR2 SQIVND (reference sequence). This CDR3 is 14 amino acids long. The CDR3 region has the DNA TGTGCCAGTAGGGCCGGGACAGGGTACTACGAGCAGTACTTC. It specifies CASRAGTGYYEQYF.

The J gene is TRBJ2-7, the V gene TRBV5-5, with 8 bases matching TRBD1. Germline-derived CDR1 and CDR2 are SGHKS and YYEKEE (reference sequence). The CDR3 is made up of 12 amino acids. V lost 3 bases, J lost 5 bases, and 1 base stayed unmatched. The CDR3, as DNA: TGTGCCAGCAGCTGGACAGGGAACGAGCAGTACTTC. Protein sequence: CASSWTGNEQYF.

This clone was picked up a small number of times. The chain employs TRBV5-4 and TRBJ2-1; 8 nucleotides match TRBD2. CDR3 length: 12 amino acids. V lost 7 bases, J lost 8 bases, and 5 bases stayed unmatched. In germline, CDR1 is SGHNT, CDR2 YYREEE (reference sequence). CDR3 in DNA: TGTGCCAGCCAGGGACTAGACGATGAGCAGTTCTTC. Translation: CASQGLDDEQFF.